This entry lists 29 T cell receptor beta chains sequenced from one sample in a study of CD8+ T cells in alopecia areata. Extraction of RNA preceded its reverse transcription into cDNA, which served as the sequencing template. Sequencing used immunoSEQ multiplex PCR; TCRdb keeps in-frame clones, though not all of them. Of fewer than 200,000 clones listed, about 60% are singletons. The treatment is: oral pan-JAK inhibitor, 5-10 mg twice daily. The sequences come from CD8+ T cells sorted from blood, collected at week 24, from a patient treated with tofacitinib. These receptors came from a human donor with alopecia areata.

CDR3 in amino acids: CASRNEGVYGYGYTF. As DNA, the CDR3 is TGTGCCAGCAGAAACGAGGGGGTGTATGGCTATGGCTACACCTTC. The chain has TRBV27 and TRBJ1-2; a possible D gene is TRBD1 (6 bases). V was clipped by 6 bases and J by 4 bases, with 18 bases between them. The CDR3 contains 15 residues. In germline, CDR1 is MNHEY, CDR2 SMNVEV (reference sequence).

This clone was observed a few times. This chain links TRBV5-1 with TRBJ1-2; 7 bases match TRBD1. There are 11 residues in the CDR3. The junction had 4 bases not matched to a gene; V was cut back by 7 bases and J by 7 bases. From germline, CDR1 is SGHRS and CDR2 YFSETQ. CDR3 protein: CASSDRAGYTF. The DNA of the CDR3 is TGCGCCAGCTCCGACAGGGCTGGCTACACCTTC.

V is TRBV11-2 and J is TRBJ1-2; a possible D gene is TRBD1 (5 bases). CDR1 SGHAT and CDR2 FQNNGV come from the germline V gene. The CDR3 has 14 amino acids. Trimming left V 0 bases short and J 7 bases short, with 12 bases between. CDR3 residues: CASSLDAGQVGYTF. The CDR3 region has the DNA TGTGCCAGCAGCTTAGATGCAGGGCAAGTTGGCTACACCTTC.

The CDR3 protein is CASSSAVSYEQYF. The CDR3 DNA sequence: TGCGCCAGCAGTTCGGCCGTTTCCTACGAGCAGTACTTC. The J gene is TRBJ2-7, the V gene TRBV10-2; D remains unclear. Deletions cut 5 bases from V and 1 base from J, with 9 bases between. The CDR3 sequence is 13 residues long. CDR1 and CDR2 from the germline V gene are WSHSY and SAAADI.

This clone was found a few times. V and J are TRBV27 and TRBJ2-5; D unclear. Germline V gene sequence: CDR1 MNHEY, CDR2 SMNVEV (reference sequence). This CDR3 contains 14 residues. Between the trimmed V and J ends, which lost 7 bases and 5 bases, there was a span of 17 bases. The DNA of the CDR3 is TGTGCCAGCACCCCTTCGGTGCCCACGGAGACCCAGTACTTC. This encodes CASTPSVPTETQYF.

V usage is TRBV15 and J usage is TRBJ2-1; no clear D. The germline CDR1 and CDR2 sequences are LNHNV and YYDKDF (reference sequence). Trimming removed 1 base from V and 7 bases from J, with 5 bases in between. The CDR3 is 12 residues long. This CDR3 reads CATSRGGNEQFF. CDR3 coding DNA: TGTGCCACCAGCAGAGGAGGAAATGAGCAGTTCTTC.

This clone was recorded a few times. CDR3 DNA: TGTGCCAGCAGCTCGGGCCCGACAGGAGCTGGGGCCAACGTCCTGACTTTC. It is translated as CASSSGPTGAGANVLTF. The V call is TRBV13, the J call TRBJ2-6, with a possible D match to TRBD1 (6 bases). The CDR3 runs to 17 residues. V was shortened by 4 bases and J by 2 bases, with 15 bases between the two germline ends. Germline V gene sequence: CDR1 PRHDT, CDR2 FYEKMQ (reference sequence).

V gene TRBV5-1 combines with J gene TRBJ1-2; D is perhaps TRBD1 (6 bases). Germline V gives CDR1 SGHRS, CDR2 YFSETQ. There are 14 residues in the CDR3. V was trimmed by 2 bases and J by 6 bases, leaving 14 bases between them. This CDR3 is CASSFSGGADGYTF. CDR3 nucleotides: TGCGCCAGCAGCTTTTCGGGGGGCGCCGATGGCTACACCTTC.

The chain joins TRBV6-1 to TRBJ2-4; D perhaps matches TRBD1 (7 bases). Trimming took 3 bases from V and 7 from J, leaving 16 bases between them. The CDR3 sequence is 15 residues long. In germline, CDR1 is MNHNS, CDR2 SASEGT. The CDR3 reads CASSDRQGGSNIQYF. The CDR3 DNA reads TGTGCCAGCAGTGATCGCCAGGGGGGATCGAACATTCAGTACTTC.

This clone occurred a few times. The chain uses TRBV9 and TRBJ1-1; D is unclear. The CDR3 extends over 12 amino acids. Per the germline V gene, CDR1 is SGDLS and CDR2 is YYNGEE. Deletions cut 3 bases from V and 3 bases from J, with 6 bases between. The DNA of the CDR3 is TGTGCCAGCAGCGAAAGTGACACTGAAGCTTTCTTT. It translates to CASSESDTEAFF.

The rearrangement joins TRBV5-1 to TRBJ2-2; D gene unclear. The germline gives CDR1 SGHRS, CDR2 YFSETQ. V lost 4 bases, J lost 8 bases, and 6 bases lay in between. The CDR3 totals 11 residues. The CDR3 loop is CASSMQGELFF. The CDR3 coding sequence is TGCGCCAGCAGCATGCAGGGGGAGCTGTTTTTT.

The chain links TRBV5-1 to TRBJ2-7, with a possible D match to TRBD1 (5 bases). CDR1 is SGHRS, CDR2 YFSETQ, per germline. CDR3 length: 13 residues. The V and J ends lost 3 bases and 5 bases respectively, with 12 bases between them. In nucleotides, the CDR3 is TGCGCCAGCAGCTCCCGGCCACAGGACGAGCAGTACTTC. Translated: CASSSRPQDEQYF.

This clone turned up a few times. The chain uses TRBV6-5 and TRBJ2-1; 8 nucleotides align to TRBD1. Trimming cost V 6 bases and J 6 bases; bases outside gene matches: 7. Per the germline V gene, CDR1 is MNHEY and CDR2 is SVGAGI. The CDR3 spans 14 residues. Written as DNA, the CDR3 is TGTGCCAGCAGCTCCGGGACAGGCCTCAATGAGCAGTTCTTC. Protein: CASSSGTGLNEQFF.

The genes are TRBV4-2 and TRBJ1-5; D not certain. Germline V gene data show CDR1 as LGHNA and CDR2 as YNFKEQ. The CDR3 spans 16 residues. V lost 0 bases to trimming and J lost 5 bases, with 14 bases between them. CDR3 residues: CASSQESGREDQPQHF. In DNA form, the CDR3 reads TGTGCCAGCAGCCAAGAATCGGGAAGGGAGGATCAGCCCCAGCATTTT.

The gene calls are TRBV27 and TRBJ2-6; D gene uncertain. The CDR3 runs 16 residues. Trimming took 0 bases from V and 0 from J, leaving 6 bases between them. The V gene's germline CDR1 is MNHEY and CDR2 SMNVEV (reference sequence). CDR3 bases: TGTGCCAGCAGTTTATCGGCCAGCTCTGGGGCCAACGTCCTGACTTTC. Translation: CASSLSASSGANVLTF.

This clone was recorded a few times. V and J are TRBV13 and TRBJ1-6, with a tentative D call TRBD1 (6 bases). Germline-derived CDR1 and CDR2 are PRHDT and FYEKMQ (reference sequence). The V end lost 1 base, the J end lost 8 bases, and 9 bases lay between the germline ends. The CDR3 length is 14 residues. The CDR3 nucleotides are TGTGCCAGCAGCTTAGAGGGGGTAGATTCACCCCTCCACTTT. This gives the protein CASSLEGVDSPLHF. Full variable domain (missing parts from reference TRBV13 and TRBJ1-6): AAGVIQSPRHLIKEKRETATLKCYPIPRHDTVYWYQQGPGQDPQFLISFYEKMQSDKGSIPDRFSAQQFSDYHSELNMSSLELGDSALYFCASSLEGVDSPLHFGNGTRLTVT.

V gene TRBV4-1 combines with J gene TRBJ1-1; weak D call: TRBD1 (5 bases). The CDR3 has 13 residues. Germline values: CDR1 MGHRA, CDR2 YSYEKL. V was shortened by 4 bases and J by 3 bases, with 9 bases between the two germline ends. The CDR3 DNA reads TGCGCCAGCAGCCCCCGGGGGGACACTGAAGCTTTCTTT. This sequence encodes CASSPRGDTEAFF.

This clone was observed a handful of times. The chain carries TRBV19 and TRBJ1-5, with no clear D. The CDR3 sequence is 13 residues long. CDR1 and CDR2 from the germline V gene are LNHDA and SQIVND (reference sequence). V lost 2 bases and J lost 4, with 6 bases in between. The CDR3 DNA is TGTGCCAGTAGTATATGGCGAAATCAGCCCCAGCATTTT. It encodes CASSIWRNQPQHF.

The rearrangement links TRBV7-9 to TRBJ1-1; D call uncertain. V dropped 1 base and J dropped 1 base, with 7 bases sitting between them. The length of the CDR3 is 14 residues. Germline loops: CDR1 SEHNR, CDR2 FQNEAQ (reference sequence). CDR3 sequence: CASSLGPPNTEAFF. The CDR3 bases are TGTGCCAGCAGCTTAGGGCCCCCGAACACTGAAGCTTTCTTT.

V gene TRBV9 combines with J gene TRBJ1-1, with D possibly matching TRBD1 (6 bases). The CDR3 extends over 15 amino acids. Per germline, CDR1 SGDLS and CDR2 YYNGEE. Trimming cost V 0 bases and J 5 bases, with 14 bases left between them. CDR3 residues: CASSVDGRGFTEAFF. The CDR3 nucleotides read TGTGCCAGCAGCGTAGATGGAAGGGGGTTTACTGAAGCTTTCTTT.

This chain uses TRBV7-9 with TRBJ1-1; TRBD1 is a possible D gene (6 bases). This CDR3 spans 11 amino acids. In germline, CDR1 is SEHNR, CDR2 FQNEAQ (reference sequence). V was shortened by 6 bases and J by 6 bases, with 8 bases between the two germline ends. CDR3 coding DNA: TGTGCCAGCAGAGAGGGGGCTGAAGCTTTCTTT. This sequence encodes CASREGAEAFF.

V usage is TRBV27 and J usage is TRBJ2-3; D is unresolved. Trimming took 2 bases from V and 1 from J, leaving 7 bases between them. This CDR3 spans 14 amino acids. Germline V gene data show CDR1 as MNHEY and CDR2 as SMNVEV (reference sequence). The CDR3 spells CASSLGERTDTQYF. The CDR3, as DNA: TGTGCCAGCAGTTTAGGGGAACGCACAGATACGCAGTATTTT.

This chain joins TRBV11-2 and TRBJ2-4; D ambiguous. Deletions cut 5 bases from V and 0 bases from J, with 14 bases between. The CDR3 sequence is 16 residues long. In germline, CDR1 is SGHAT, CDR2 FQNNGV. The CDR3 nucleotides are TGTGCCAGCAGCCTGGCCCTGTTTAGAGCCAAAAACATTCAGTACTTC. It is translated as CASSLALFRAKNIQYF. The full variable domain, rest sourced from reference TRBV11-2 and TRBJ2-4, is EAGVAQSPRYKIIEKRQSVAFWCNPISGHATLYWYQQILGQGPKLLIQFQNNGVVDDSQLPKDRFSAERLKGVDSTLKIQPAKLEDSAVYLCASSLALFRAKNIQYFGAGTRLSVL.

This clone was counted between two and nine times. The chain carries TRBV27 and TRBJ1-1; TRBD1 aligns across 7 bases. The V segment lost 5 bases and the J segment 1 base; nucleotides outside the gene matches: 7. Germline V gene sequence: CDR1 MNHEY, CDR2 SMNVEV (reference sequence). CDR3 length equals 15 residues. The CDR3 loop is CASSTPGGGNTEAFF. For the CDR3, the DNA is TGTGCCAGCAGTACGCCAGGGGGGGGGAACACTGAAGCTTTCTTT.

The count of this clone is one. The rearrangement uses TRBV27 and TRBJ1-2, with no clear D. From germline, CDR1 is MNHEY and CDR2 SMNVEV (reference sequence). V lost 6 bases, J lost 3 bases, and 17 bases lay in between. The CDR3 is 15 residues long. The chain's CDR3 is CASSPTGTAYYGYTF. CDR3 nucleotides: TGTGCCAGCAGCCCCACCGGAACGGCCTACTATGGCTACACCTTC.

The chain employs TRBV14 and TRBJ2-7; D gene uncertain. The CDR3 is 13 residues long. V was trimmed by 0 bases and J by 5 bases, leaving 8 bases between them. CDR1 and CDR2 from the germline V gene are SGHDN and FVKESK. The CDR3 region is CASSQELGDEQYF. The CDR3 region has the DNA TGTGCCAGCAGCCAAGAATTAGGAGACGAGCAGTACTTC.

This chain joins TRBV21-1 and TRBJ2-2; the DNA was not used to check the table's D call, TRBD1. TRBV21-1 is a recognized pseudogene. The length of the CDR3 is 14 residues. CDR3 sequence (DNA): TGTGCCAGCAGCATAATCAGGGGTCCTGGGGAGCTGTTTTTT. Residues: CASSIIRGPGELFF.

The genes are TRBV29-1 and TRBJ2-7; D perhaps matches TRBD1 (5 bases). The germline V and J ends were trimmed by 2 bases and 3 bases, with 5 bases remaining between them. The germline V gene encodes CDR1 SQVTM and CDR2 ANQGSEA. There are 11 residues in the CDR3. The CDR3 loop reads CSVEQGYEQYF. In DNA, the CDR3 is TGCAGCGTTGAACAGGGCTACGAGCAGTACTTC.

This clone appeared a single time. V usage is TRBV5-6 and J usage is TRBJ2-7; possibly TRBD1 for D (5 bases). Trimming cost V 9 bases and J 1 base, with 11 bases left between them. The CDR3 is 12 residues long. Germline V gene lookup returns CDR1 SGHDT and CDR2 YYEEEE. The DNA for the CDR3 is TGTGCCACTGGTAGGGGTTCCTACGAGCAGTACTTC. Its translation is CATGRGSYEQYF. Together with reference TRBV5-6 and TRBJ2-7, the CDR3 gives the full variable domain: DAGVTQSPTHLIKTRGQQVTLRCSPKSGHDTVSWYQQALGQGPQFIFQYYEEEERQRGNFPDRFSGHQFPNYSSELNVNALLLGDSALYLCATGRGSYEQYFGPGTRLTVT.